This T cell receptor beta chain was captured in a study of blood T cell repertoires in COVID-19. Across the study: Collection of acute and convalescent COVID-19 samples took place in the United States, Italy and Spain.

Using immunoSEQ multiplex PCR, the repertoire was profiled, and TCRdb retains in-frame clones only, with some absent. The table lists about 87,000 clones, around 88% of them singletons. Germline V CDR1 and CDR2: MNHNY, SVGAGI (reference sequence). The J segment lost 4 bases and the V segment lost 7 bases, leaving 5 bases of the junction unmatched. The CDR3 is made up of 14 amino acids. This clone appeared a single time. Specimen: peripheral blood. The chain recombines TRBV6-6 with TRBJ2-7; 12 nucleotides agree with TRBD2. This receptor was taken from a human donor in a cohort sampled during active COVID-19. DNA of the CDR3: TGTGCCAGCACCAAGACTAGCGGGAGTTACGAGCAGTACTTC. Protein sequence: CASTKTSGSYEQYF.